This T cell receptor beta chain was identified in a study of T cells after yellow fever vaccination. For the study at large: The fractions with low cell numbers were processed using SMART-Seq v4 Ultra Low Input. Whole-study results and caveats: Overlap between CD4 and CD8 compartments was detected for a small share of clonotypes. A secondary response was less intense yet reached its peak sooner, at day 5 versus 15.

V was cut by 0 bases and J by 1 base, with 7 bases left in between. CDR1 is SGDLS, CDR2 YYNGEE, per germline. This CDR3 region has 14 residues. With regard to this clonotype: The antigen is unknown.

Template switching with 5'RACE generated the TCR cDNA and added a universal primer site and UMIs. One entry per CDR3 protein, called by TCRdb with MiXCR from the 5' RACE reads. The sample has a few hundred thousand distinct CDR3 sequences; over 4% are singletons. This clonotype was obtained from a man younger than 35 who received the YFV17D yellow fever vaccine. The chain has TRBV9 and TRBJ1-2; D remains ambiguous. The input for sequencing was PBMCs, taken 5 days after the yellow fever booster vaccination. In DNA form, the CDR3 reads TGTGCCAGCAGCGTAGGTGGGGTTAACTATGGCTACACCTTC. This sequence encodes CASSVGGVNYGYTF.